The rows below give T cell receptor beta chains drawn from one sample of a study of blood T cell repertoires in COVID-19. The method was immunoSEQ multiplex PCR; TCRdb's version includes in-frame clones alone and lacks a portion of them. The data contain about 120,000 clones, approximately 92% of them singletons. The sequenced material came from peripheral blood. These receptors came from a man between 65 and 85 years old with active or convalescent COVID-19. CDR3s include the opening cysteine and the closing phenylalanine or tryptophan. The order of the fields is CDR3 protein, CDR3 DNA, V gene, D gene, clone size, J gene. A D gene is named only where the DNA matches it firmly. Not every row has a clone size; where given, it reads once, few, many or a size class.

cdr3_aa: CSVRTASYEQYF
cdr3_nt: TGCAGCGTTCGGACAGCCTCCTACGAGCAGTACTTC
v_call: TRBV29-1
d_call: .
clone_size: few
j_call: TRBJ2-7

cdr3_aa: CASGTSGYNEQFF
cdr3_nt: TGTGCCAGCGGGACTAGCGGATACAATGAGCAGTTCTTC
v_call: TRBV7-8
d_call: TRBD2
clone_size: .
j_call: TRBJ2-1

cdr3_aa: CASSLGAGRGGYTF
cdr3_nt: TGTGCCAGCAGTTTGGGGGCGGGTCGGGGAGGCTACACCTTC
v_call: TRBV27
d_call: .
clone_size: few
j_call: TRBJ1-2

cdr3_aa: CASSLGAIQPQHF
cdr3_nt: TGTGCCAGCAGCCTCGGAGCGATCCAGCCCCAGCATTTT
v_call: TRBV7-9
d_call: .
clone_size: .
j_call: TRBJ1-5

cdr3_aa: CASSLRGQGYGRPYEQYF
cdr3_nt: TGTGCCAGCAGCTTAAGAGGACAGGGTTATGGCCGACCCTACGAGCAGTACTTC
v_call: TRBV7-8
d_call: TRBD1
clone_size: .
j_call: TRBJ2-7

cdr3_aa: CASSPGLGNTDTQYF
cdr3_nt: TGCGCCAGCAGCCCGGGACTTGGAAACACAGATACGCAGTATTTT
v_call: TRBV5-1
d_call: .
clone_size: .
j_call: TRBJ2-3

cdr3_aa: CASSLSAGLEQFF
cdr3_nt: TGTGCCAGCAGCCTCTCCGCAGGGTTGGAGCAGTTCTTC
v_call: TRBV12-3/TRBV12-4
d_call: .
clone_size: .
j_call: TRBJ2-1

cdr3_aa: CASSAPWTTQETQYF
cdr3_nt: TGTGCCAGTAGTGCCCCCTGGACAACACAAGAGACCCAGTACTTC
v_call: TRBV19
d_call: .
clone_size: .
j_call: TRBJ2-5

cdr3_aa: CASSLGRVNTEAFF
cdr3_nt: TGTGCCAGCAGCTTGGGGAGGGTGAACACTGAAGCTTTCTTT
v_call: TRBV7-2
d_call: .
clone_size: .
j_call: TRBJ1-1

cdr3_aa: CASSVEGVPYNEQFF
cdr3_nt: TGTGCCAGCAGCGTAGAAGGGGTCCCCTACAATGAGCAGTTCTTC
v_call: TRBV9
d_call: .
clone_size: .
j_call: TRBJ2-1

cdr3_aa: CASSLSRTGGSYEQYF
cdr3_nt: TGCGCCAGCAGCTTGAGTCGGACAGGGGGTTCCTACGAGCAGTACTTC
v_call: TRBV5-1
d_call: TRBD1
clone_size: .
j_call: TRBJ2-7

cdr3_aa: CASSTRLGGANNQPQHF
cdr3_nt: TGTGCCAGTAGTACCCGCCTCGGGGGGGCTAACAATCAGCCCCAGCATTTT
v_call: TRBV19
d_call: .
clone_size: .
j_call: TRBJ1-5

cdr3_aa: CASSLSGLANYEQYF
cdr3_nt: TGTGCCAGCAGTTTATCTGGACTAGCGAACTACGAGCAGTACTTC
v_call: TRBV27
d_call: TRBD2
clone_size: .
j_call: TRBJ2-7

cdr3_aa: CASSLTGVTNTGELFF
cdr3_nt: TGTGCCAGCAGCTTAACAGGGGTTACTAACACCGGGGAGCTGTTTTTT
v_call: TRBV11-2
d_call: TRBD1
clone_size: .
j_call: TRBJ2-2

cdr3_aa: CASSQQAGGPLGELFF
cdr3_nt: TGTGCCAGCAGCCAACAAGCGGGAGGGCCCCTCGGGGAGCTGTTTTTT
v_call: TRBV7-9
d_call: TRBD2
clone_size: .
j_call: TRBJ2-2

cdr3_aa: CASSSGLARNEQFF
cdr3_nt: TGTGCCAGCAGTTCGGGACTAGCTAGAAATGAGCAGTTCTTC
v_call: TRBV2
d_call: TRBD2
clone_size: .
j_call: TRBJ2-1

cdr3_aa: CASSSAGLRTDTQYF
cdr3_nt: TGTGCCAGCAGTTCTGCGGGACTTCGGACAGATACGCAGTATTTT
v_call: TRBV27
d_call: .
clone_size: .
j_call: TRBJ2-3

cdr3_aa: CASSSGDSTYERF
cdr3_nt: TGTGCCAGCAGCTCGGGCGACAGTACCTACGAGCGTTTC
v_call: TRBV11-1
d_call: .
clone_size: .
j_call: TRBJ2-7

cdr3_aa: CASSYSTSGSYNEQFF
cdr3_nt: TGTGCCAGCAGTTACTCGACTAGCGGGAGCTACAATGAGCAGTTCTTC
v_call: TRBV6-5
d_call: TRBD2
clone_size: .
j_call: TRBJ2-1

cdr3_aa: CASSDQAGGEQPQHF
cdr3_nt: TGTGCCAGTAGCGACCAGGCGGGGGGAGAACAGCCCCAGCATTTT
v_call: TRBV19
d_call: .
clone_size: .
j_call: TRBJ1-5

cdr3_aa: CASSGWERADTQYF
cdr3_nt: TGCGCCAGCAGCGGGTGGGAGAGGGCAGATACGCAGTATTTT
v_call: TRBV5-1
d_call: .
clone_size: .
j_call: TRBJ2-3

cdr3_aa: CASSGGQGGNQPQHF
cdr3_nt: TGTGCCAGCAGTGGAGGACAGGGCGGGAATCAGCCCCAGCATTTT
v_call: TRBV2
d_call: TRBD1
clone_size: .
j_call: TRBJ1-5

cdr3_aa: CASSSTSGDQETQYF
cdr3_nt: TGTGCCAGTAGTAGTACTAGCGGGGACCAAGAGACCCAGTACTTC
v_call: TRBV19
d_call: TRBD2
clone_size: .
j_call: TRBJ2-5

cdr3_aa: CASSRLAEDEQYF
cdr3_nt: TGTGCCAGTAGTAGGCTAGCGGAAGACGAGCAGTACTTC
v_call: TRBV19
d_call: TRBD2
clone_size: .
j_call: TRBJ2-7

cdr3_aa: CASSLSGTNTEAFF
cdr3_nt: TGTGCCAGCAGCCTATCGGGTACGAACACTGAAGCTTTCTTT
v_call: TRBV6-5
d_call: .
clone_size: .
j_call: TRBJ1-1

cdr3_aa: CASSIDSGPGQFF
cdr3_nt: TGTGCCAGCAGCATAGATAGCGGGCCTGGGCAGTTCTTC
v_call: TRBV11-3
d_call: TRBD2
clone_size: .
j_call: TRBJ2-1

cdr3_aa: CSVTSVGTDTQYF
cdr3_nt: TGCAGCGTTACTAGCGTGGGCACAGATACGCAGTATTTT
v_call: TRBV29-1
d_call: TRBD2
clone_size: .
j_call: TRBJ2-3

cdr3_aa: CASSSYPTGSAYNEQFF
cdr3_nt: TGTGCCAGCAGCTCGTACCCGACAGGGTCGGCGTACAATGAGCAGTTCTTC
v_call: TRBV6-2/TRBV6-3
d_call: TRBD1
clone_size: .
j_call: TRBJ2-1

cdr3_aa: CASSLPTGNEQFF
cdr3_nt: TGTGCCAGCAGCCTCCCGACAGGGAATGAGCAGTTCTTC
v_call: TRBV5-6
d_call: TRBD1
clone_size: .
j_call: TRBJ2-1

cdr3_aa: CASSAQGADTGELFF
cdr3_nt: TGTGCCAGCAGCGCGCAGGGGGCGGACACCGGGGAGCTGTTTTTT
v_call: TRBV11-2
d_call: TRBD1
clone_size: .
j_call: TRBJ2-2

cdr3_aa: CASSPGGYYGYTF
cdr3_nt: TGTGCCAGCAGCCCCGGCGGGTACTATGGCTACACCTTC
v_call: TRBV2
d_call: .
clone_size: .
j_call: TRBJ1-2

cdr3_aa: CASSQDAFQGWGGFGNQPQHF
cdr3_nt: TGTGCCAGCAGCCAAGATGCCTTCCAAGGTTGGGGAGGGTTTGGCAATCAGCCCCAGCATTTT
v_call: TRBV3-1/TRBV3-2
d_call: .
clone_size: .
j_call: TRBJ1-5

cdr3_aa: CASSKERYTEAFF
cdr3_nt: TGTGCCAGCAGCAAGGAGAGGTACACTGAAGCTTTCTTT
v_call: TRBV21-1
d_call: .
clone_size: .
j_call: TRBJ1-1

cdr3_aa: CASSSPRSYEQYF
cdr3_nt: TGTGCCAGCAGCTCGCCGCGCTCCTACGAGCAGTACTTC
v_call: TRBV13
d_call: .
clone_size: .
j_call: TRBJ2-7

cdr3_aa: CASSDSGGSGANVLTF
cdr3_nt: TGTGCCAGCAGTGACTCAGGAGGCTCTGGGGCCAACGTCCTGACTTTC
v_call: TRBV6-4
d_call: .
clone_size: .
j_call: TRBJ2-6

cdr3_aa: CASGATGELFF
cdr3_nt: TGTGCCAGCGGGGCCACCGGGGAGCTGTTTTTT
v_call: TRBV7-9
d_call: .
clone_size: .
j_call: TRBJ2-2

cdr3_aa: CASSLLAVPAQPQHF
cdr3_nt: TGTGCCAGCAGTTTATTGGCAGTGCCCGCACAGCCCCAGCATTTT
v_call: TRBV28
d_call: .
clone_size: .
j_call: TRBJ1-5

cdr3_aa: CASSPQQPQHF
cdr3_nt: TGCGCCAGCAGTCCCCAACAGCCCCAGCATTTT
v_call: TRBV23-1
d_call: .
clone_size: .
j_call: TRBJ1-5

cdr3_aa: CASSVGGGWSGELFF
cdr3_nt: TGTGCCAGCAGTGTGGGGGGAGGTTGGTCCGGGGAGCTGTTTTTT
v_call: TRBV2
d_call: .
clone_size: .
j_call: TRBJ2-2

cdr3_aa: CASSVGGTQNEKLFF
cdr3_nt: TGTGCCAGCAGCGTCGGGGGGACACAAAATGAAAAACTGTTTTTT
v_call: TRBV9
d_call: .
clone_size: .
j_call: TRBJ1-4

cdr3_aa: CASSQVPTSGSLSSYNEQFF
cdr3_nt: TGTGCCAGCAGCCAAGTCCCGACTAGCGGGAGTTTGAGCTCCTACAATGAGCAGTTCTTC
v_call: TRBV3-1/TRBV3-2
d_call: TRBD2
clone_size: once
j_call: TRBJ2-1